This T cell receptor beta chain was sequenced during a study of T-cell memory formation after mild COVID-19. Background on the study: Each donor largely had its own TCR clusters. Findings and caveats of the study: The main location of contracting CD4+ clones was CM and EM, and that of contracting CD8+ clones was EMRA. In second-wave clones peaking day 37, SARS-CoV-2 specificity remained unconfirmed.

TCRdb used MiXCR to reprocess the 5' RACE reads, holding one entry per CDR3 protein. The sample has around 220,000 distinct CDR3 sequences, 16% seen once; the top ten hold 3.5% to 4%. On this clonotype itself: The antigen remains undetermined.

The sequence came from a man between 18 and 29 years old who had mild COVID-19 (a few samples of this study predate the infection). Cell type and time point are not known. The material sequenced was PBMCs or a T cell subset sorted from them (not recorded which).

The CDR3 spells CASSPPGSGKLFF. For the CDR3, the DNA is TGCGCCAGCAGTCCCCCCGGGAGTGGAAAACTGTTTTTT. The genes are TRBV4-3 and TRBJ1-4; D remains ambiguous. V dropped 6 bases and J dropped 10 bases, with 15 bases sitting between them. CDR1 and CDR2 from the germline V gene are LGHNA and YSLEER. The CDR3 extends over 13 amino acids.